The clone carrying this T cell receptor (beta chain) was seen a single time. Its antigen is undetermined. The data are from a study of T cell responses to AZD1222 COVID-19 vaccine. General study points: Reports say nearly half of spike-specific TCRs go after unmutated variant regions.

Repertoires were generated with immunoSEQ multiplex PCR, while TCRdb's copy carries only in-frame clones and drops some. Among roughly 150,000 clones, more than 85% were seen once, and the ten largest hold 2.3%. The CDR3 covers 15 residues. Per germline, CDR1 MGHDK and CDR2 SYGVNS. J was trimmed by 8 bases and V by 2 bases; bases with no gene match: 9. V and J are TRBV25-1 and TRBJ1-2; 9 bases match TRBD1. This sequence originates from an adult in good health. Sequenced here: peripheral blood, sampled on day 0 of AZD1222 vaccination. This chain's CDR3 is CASSETGGASIGYTF. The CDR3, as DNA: TGTGCCAGCAGTGAAACAGGGGGCGCTTCAATCGGCTACACCTTC.